The next 21 T cell receptor beta chains were all read from a single sample in a study of shared clonotypes between healthy human individuals. Clones were sequenced by immunoSEQ multiplex PCR, and TCRdb holds only the in-frame ones, with some missing. The sample shows 2,500,000 or so clones, approximately 93% of them seen only once. The specimen was naive CD4+ T cells from PBMCs. The subset here: CD45RA+ positively selected. The receptors were gathered from a man aged 18-30 years in good health. Some clones in this sample may be carry-over from other donors' samples.

The chain links TRBV18 to TRBJ2-7; 12 nucleotides match TRBD1. The CDR3 runs 15 residues. Per germline, CDR1 KGHSH and CDR2 LQKENI. J gave up 4 bases and V 4 bases, and 5 bases lay outside the gene matches. The CDR3 is CASSRGTGGRYEQYF. The CDR3 DNA reads as TGTGCCAGCTCACGGGGGACAGGGGGCAGGTACGAGCAGTACTTC.

The chain employs TRBV7-9 and TRBJ2-3; 12 nucleotides line up with TRBD2. The CDR3 has 16 amino acids. The V gene end was trimmed by 3 bases and the J gene end by 6 bases; junction bases not matched to a gene: 7. Germline V gives CDR1 SEHNR, CDR2 FQNEAQ (reference sequence). CDR3 in DNA: TGTGCCAGCAGCTTCAGGACTAGCGGGATTGCGGATACGCAGTATTTT. Its translation: CASSFRTSGIADTQYF. The full variable domain, rest sourced from reference TRBV7-9 and TRBJ2-3, is DTGVSQNPRHKITKRGQNVTFRCDPISEHNRLYWYRQTLGQGPEFLTYFQNEAQLEKSRLLSDRFSAERPKGSFSTLEIQRTEQGDSAMYLCASSFRTSGIADTQYFGPGTRLTVL.

The chain employs TRBV23-1 and TRBJ2-7, with TRBD1 matching 9 bases. TRBV23-1 is placed among ORFs of uncertain function. Losses at the gene ends were 6 bases for V and 3 bases for J; bases not matched to a gene: 12. The CDR3 sequence is 16 residues long. This CDR3 is CASSNPGTGHVYEQYF. The CDR3 nucleotides read TGCGCCAGCAGCAACCCCGGGACAGGGCACGTCTACGAGCAGTACTTC.

The gene calls are TRBV27 and TRBJ2-7; 10 nucleotides agree with TRBD1. The length of the CDR3 is 15 residues. Germline CDR1 reads MNHEY; CDR2 reads SMNVEV (reference sequence). V lost 5 bases, J lost 3 bases, and 7 bases stayed unmatched. This chain's CDR3 is CASSPAGTGVYEQYF. The CDR3 DNA sequence: TGTGCCAGCAGTCCAGCCGGGACAGGGGTCTACGAGCAGTACTTC.

The rearrangement uses TRBV11-2 and TRBJ2-5; D possibly matches TRBD1 or TRBD2 (5 bases each). Germline loops: CDR1 SGHAT, CDR2 FQNNGV. The CDR3 is 16 amino acids. With 5 bases removed from V and 5 bases from J, the gap between germline ends came to 21 bases. The CDR3 nucleotides are TGTGCCAGCAGCCAACTACGGGACGGGATAAGCGAGACCCAGTACTTC. It specifies CASSQLRDGISETQYF.

This chain connects TRBV27 to TRBJ2-5; D is unclear. The ends were cut back, 2 bases at V and 1 base at J, with 14 bases in the middle. This CDR3 comprises 16 residues. Germline-derived CDR1 and CDR2 are MNHEY and SMNVEV (reference sequence). This CDR3 reads CASSLRLVGSQETQYF. In DNA, the CDR3 is TGTGCCAGCAGTTTACGGTTGGTGGGGTCCCAAGAGACCCAGTACTTC.

V is TRBV2 and J is TRBJ2-3, with 12 bases lining up with TRBD1. CDR1 and CDR2 (germline): SNHLY, FYNNEI. Trimming removed 5 bases from V and 4 bases from J; junction bases left unmatched: 7. The CDR3 consists of 16 residues. As DNA, the CDR3 is TGTGCCAGCAGTTCTCTCCGGGACAGGGGGCCAGATACGCAGTATTTT. Its protein product is CASSSLRDRGPDTQYF.

Points on this clone: The sample holds other DNA sequences that translate to the same CDR3. In DNA form, the CDR3 reads TGTGCCAGCAGTTTATGGGCAGGAGAGAACACTGAAGCTTTCTTT. This translates into CASSLWAGENTEAFF. The chain recombines TRBV27 with TRBJ1-1, with D unresolved. The germline CDR1 and CDR2 sequences are MNHEY and SMNVEV (reference sequence). Between the trimmed V and J ends, which lost 1 base and 1 base, there was a span of 10 bases. The length of the CDR3 is 15 residues.

CDR3 sequence: CASRVTGTIYNEQFF. The CDR3 bases are TGCGCCAGCAGGGTAACCGGGACTATCTACAATGAGCAGTTCTTC. The chain carries TRBV10-2 and TRBJ2-1; TRBD2 aligns across 7 bases. V was pared by 6 bases and J by 3 bases, with 8 bases of the junction left unmatched. The CDR3 is 15 amino acids. Germline-derived CDR1 and CDR2 are WSHSY and SAAADI.

In the case of this clone: The sample has other DNA sequences that encode this CDR3 too. The chain employs TRBV18 and TRBJ1-5, with D hard to call. Germline-derived CDR1 and CDR2 are KGHSH and LQKENI. The germline V and J ends were trimmed by 0 bases and 4 bases, with 1 base remaining between them. The CDR3 covers 12 residues. The CDR3 is CASSPPNQPQHF. The CDR3 DNA reads as TGTGCCAGCTCACCACCTAATCAGCCCCAGCATTTT. Full variable domain (rest looked up from reference TRBV18 and TRBJ1-5): NAGVMQNPRHLVRRRGQEARLRCSPMKGHSHVYWYRQLPEEGLKFMVYLQKENIIDESGMPKERFSAEFPKEGPSILRIQQVVRGDSAAYFCASSPPNQPQHFGDGTRLSIL.

The chain uses TRBV7-2 and TRBJ2-1; 11 nucleotides agree with TRBD2. V shed 4 bases and J 9 bases; nucleotides not matched to a gene: 8. The CDR3 totals 15 residues. Germline values: CDR1 SGHTA, CDR2 FQGNSA. The DNA for the CDR3 is TGTGCCAGCAGCTCTCTTAGCGGGAGGGCCGGTGAGCAGTTCTTC. Translated, it gives CASSSLSGRAGEQFF.

The chain combines TRBV14 with TRBJ2-6; D is ambiguous. There are 15 residues in the CDR3. V lost 6 bases, J lost 2 bases, and 11 bases lay in between. Germline V gives CDR1 SGHDN, CDR2 FVKESK. The CDR3 coding sequence is TGTGCCAGCAGTCGACTTTCTGCTGGGGCCAACGTCCTGACTTTC. It is translated as CASSRLSAGANVLTF.

This sequence joins TRBV7-6 and TRBJ2-1, with 10 bases that match TRBD2. Germline-derived CDR1 and CDR2 are SGHVS and FNYEAQ. CDR3 size: 15 residues. Unmatched junction bases numbered 9, after V lost 6 bases and J lost 7 bases. CDR3 residues: CASRQGSGRWNEQFF. The CDR3 DNA follows: TGTGCCAGCAGGCAAGGTAGCGGGAGGTGGAATGAGCAGTTCTTC. The entire variable domain, with the rest obtained from reference TRBV7-6 and TRBJ2-1, is as follows: GAGVSQSPRYKVTKRGQDVALRCDPISGHVSLYWYRQALGQGPEFLTYFNYEAQQDKSGLPNDRFSAERPEGSISTLTIQRTEQRDSAMYRCASRQGSGRWNEQFFGPGTRLTVL.

In its sample, this clone was seen a few times. The chain recombines TRBV4-3 with TRBJ1-1, with no clear D. CDR1 is LGHNA, CDR2 YSLEER, per germline. The CDR3 runs 12 residues. The V gene lost 3 bases and the J gene lost 8 bases, with 10 bases spanning the gap. DNA of the CDR3: TGCGCCAGCAGCCAGGAGAACAGAGAAGCTTTCTTT. Translating it yields CASSQENREAFF.

In this sample, this clone turned up a few times. The sample contains more than one DNA sequence encoding this CDR3. V gene TRBV6-5 combines with J gene TRBJ1-1; tentatively, D is TRBD1 (5 bases). Between the trimmed V and J ends, which lost 3 bases and 4 bases, there was a span of 9 bases. Germline CDR1 and CDR2: MNHEY and SVGAGI. The CDR3 is 13 residues long. The CDR3: CASSYGGGTEAFF. CDR3 DNA: TGTGCCAGCAGTTATGGGGGTGGCACTGAAGCTTTCTTT.

The genes are TRBV5-1 and TRBJ1-6; tentative D call: TRBD1 (5 bases). The CDR3 loop spans 16 amino acids. Germline V gene data show CDR1 as SGHRS and CDR2 as YFSETQ. Deletions cut 4 bases from V and 9 bases from J, with 20 bases between. This CDR3 reads CASSLLGPGTVSPLHF. The CDR3 DNA follows: TGCGCCAGCAGCCTCCTGGGTCCAGGGACGGTTTCACCCCTCCACTTT.

This chain links TRBV13 with TRBJ1-2, with TRBD1 as a possible D gene (5 bases). Deletions cut 5 bases from V and 4 bases from J, with 23 bases between. CDR1 PRHDT and CDR2 FYEKMQ come from the germline V gene (reference sequence). The length of the CDR3 is 17 residues. The CDR3 sequence: CASSKGLGLSALYGYTF. CDR3 sequence (DNA): TGTGCCAGCAGCAAGGGGTTGGGTCTATCCGCCCTCTATGGCTACACCTTC.

The genes are TRBV7-2 and TRBJ2-2; the D is unclear. V was shortened by 6 bases and J by 0 bases, with 20 bases between the two germline ends. The CDR3 is 18 amino acids. CDR1 and CDR2 (germline): SGHTA, FQGNSA. CDR3: CASRPQRGLFANTGELFF. Here the CDR3 DNA reads TGTGCCAGCAGACCGCAAAGAGGATTATTTGCGAACACCGGGGAGCTGTTTTTT.

CDR3 residues: CASRPDSTSTDTQYF. CDR3 in DNA: TGTGCCAGCAGGCCGGACTCAACTAGCACAGATACGCAGTATTTT. The rearrangement uses TRBV7-2 and TRBJ2-3, with a weak D call TRBD2 (5 bases). V lost 6 bases and J 0 bases, leaving 13 bases between the germline ends. CDR3 size: 15 residues. Germline values: CDR1 SGHTA, CDR2 FQGNSA. Full variable domain (outside the CDR3, taken from reference TRBV7-2 and TRBJ2-3): GAGVSQSPSNKVTEKGKDVELRCDPISGHTALYWYRQSLGQGLEFLIYFQGNSAPDKSGLPSDRFSAERTGGSVSTLTIQRTQQEDSAVYLCASRPDSTSTDTQYFGPGTRLTVL.

The V and J genes are TRBV10-1 and TRBJ2-2, with D perhaps TRBD2 (6 bases). Between the trimmed V and J ends, which lost 6 bases and 5 bases, there was a span of 10 bases. CDR3 size: 13 residues. The germline gives CDR1 WNHNN, CDR2 SYGVQD (reference sequence). Here the CDR3 reads CASRPGETGELFF. In DNA, the CDR3 is TGCGCCAGCAGACCGGGGGAAACCGGGGAGCTGTTTTTT.

The rearrangement joins TRBV2 to TRBJ1-5; D might be TRBD1 (6 bases). CDR3 size: 15 residues. The V and J ends lost 4 bases and 6 bases respectively, with 16 bases between them. Germline lookup yields CDR1 SNHLY and CDR2 FYNNEI. Here the CDR3 DNA reads TGTGCCAGCAGTGGGACAGCCGGGGCCGGTCAGCCCCAGCATTTT. It specifies CASSGTAGAGQPQHF.